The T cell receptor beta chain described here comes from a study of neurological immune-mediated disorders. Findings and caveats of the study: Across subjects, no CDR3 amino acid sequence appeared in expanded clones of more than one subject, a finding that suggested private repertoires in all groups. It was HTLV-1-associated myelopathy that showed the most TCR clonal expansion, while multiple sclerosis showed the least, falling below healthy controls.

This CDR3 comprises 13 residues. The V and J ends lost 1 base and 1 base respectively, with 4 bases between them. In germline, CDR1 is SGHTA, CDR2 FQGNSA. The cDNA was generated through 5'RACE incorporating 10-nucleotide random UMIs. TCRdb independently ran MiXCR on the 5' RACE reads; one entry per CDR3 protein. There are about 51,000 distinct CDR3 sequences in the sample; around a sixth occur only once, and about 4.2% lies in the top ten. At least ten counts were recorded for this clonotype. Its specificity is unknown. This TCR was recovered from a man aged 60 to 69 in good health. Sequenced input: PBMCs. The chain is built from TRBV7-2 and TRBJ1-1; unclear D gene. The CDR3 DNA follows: TGTGCCAGCAGCTTAGGCAGGAACACTGAAGCTTTCTTT. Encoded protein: CASSLGRNTEAFF.